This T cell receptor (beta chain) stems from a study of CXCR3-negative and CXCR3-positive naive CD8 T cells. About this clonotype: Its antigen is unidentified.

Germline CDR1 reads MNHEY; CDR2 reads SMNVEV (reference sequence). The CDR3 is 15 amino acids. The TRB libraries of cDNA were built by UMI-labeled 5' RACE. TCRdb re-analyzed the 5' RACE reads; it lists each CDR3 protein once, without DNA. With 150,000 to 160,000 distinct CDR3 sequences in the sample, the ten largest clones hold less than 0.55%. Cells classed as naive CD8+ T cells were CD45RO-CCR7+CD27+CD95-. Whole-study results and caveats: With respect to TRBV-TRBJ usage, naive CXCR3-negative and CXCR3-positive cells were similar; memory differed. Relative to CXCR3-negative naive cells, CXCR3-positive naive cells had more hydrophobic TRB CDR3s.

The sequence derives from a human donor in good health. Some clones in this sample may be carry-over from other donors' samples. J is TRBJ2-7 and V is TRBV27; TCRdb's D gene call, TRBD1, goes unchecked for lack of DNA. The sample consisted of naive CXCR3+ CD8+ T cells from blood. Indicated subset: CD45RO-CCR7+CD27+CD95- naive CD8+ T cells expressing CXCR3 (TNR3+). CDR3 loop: CASSSPQGEFYEQYF.